This TCR beta chain was retrieved from a study of Graves' ophthalmopathy and Graves' hyperthyroidism (dated by TCRdb to about 2018). For the wider study: Peripheral blood samples were taken at the time of initial diagnosis, before any treatment was given. For independent validation, a separate cohort was made up of some 19 hyperthyroidism patients plus 17 patients who later progressed from hyperthyroidism to ophthalmopathy. In about six hyperthyroidism patients, the T-cell repertoire of thyroid tissue was compared with the T-cell repertoire of blood. In total, under 150 blood samples were TCR-sequenced: approximately 42 ophthalmopathy, 75 hyperthyroidism and some 17 hyperthyroidism-to-ophthalmopathy patients. To explore V-J signatures distinguishing ophthalmopathy from hyperthyroidism, a discovery set of 100 patients (around 44 ophthalmopathy, 57 stable hyperthyroidism) was enrolled. The study used signatures of the TCR beta repertoire to tell Graves' ophthalmopathy apart from Graves' hyperthyroidism and to predict which patients would progress to ophthalmopathy. Following sampling, methimazole starting at 30 mg daily was administered to hyperthyroidism patients, and high-dose intravenous methylprednisolone was administered to ophthalmopathy patients. Points the paper makes about the study in general: In validation, the model predicted ophthalmopathy progression with about 64% sensitivity and roughly 72% specificity; about a dozen predicted patients were CT-confirmed with GO in a median of about 6.2 months. No statistical method was used to predetermine the sample size, and group allocation was not hidden from the investigators. In cross-validation, the 13-signature model distinguished ophthalmopathy from stable hyperthyroidism with about 87% sensitivity and approximately 81% specificity, and in the test set the corresponding values were approximately 80% and 68%. Most expanded thyroid clonotypes with a frequency above 0.001 also appeared in blood, which suggests that blood repertoires may reflect the immune response in the thyroid.

For repertoire sequencing, the TCR beta CDR3 regions were amplified from RNA transcripts. HTBI primers and the Qiagen OneStep RT-PCR kit were used in a first-round RT-PCR, which was followed by a second-round multiplex PCR, size selection and purification. The libraries underwent paired-end sequencing with 100 bp reads on an Illumina HiSeq2000. The authors' pipeline ran thus. SOAPnuke was used for read processing, and reads with adapters, uncalled bases, a mean Phred below 15, or no exact constant-primer or identifier match were discarded. COPE v1.2.5 was used to merge high-quality paired reads. Clonotypes were defined as unique nucleotide sequences and were aligned to IMGT TRB V, D and J references using MiTCR v1.1. The analysis was limited to V-J combinations with a frequency above 0.0001, which together covered 99.2% of repertoires. For each V-J combination, a TCR clonal expansion and chaos score was defined as F50 clonal expansion divided by the chaos observed in the TCRdist matrix. Welch's t-statistics and random forest were used to narrow the features down to around twelve V-J combinations, which were then fed into a naive Bayes classifier. Thyroid-blood repertoire similarity was quantified with the Morisita-Horn index. TCRdb trimmed public reads at Q25 via fastp, called clones via MiXCR and kept in-frame beta chains. Identical CDR3 proteins give one entry, which carries the most common genes and DNA. These V and J calls are TCRdb output, not the study's own analysis. For this sample there are around 660,000 distinct CDR3 sequences; about 40% appear just once. The top ten clones comprise roughly 3.5% of the sample.

Measured from the cysteine to the phenylalanine, the CDR3 is 15 residues long. Only CDR3 DNA remains: 45 bases, in frame from the first base. V gives up 6 bases and J gives up 9 bases, and the segment between their germline ends measures 23 bases. For CDR1 and CDR2, the germline V gene lists MGHDK and SYGVNS. This clonotype was recorded a few times. Its binding antigen is unknown. Being one base from a much bigger clone, this may be a read error. The ophthalmopathy patients had moderately to severely active disease, with a Clinical Activity Score of 3 or higher, a NOSPECS grade of 4 or higher, and a disease duration of less than 3 months. Patients with other autoimmune diseases, uncontrolled infections, pregnancy or lactation were excluded from the study. Diagnosis relied on clinical symptoms, serum thyroxine, TRAb, thyroid ultrasound and orbital computed tomography. Using Ficoll-Paque density gradient centrifugation, PBMCs were isolated from 9.5 to 10 ml of fresh peripheral blood. Trizol reagent was used to extract the total RNA, and its quality was then checked on an Agilent 2100 Bioanalyzer.

This clonotype was sampled from an adult man with Graves' ophthalmopathy. Input material: peripheral blood. The chain joins TRBV25-1 to TRBJ2-5; the D gene assignment is ambiguous. The nucleotide sequence is given as TGTGCCAGCAGCTCCGGGTCTCCCCAAGTTGGGGCCCAGTACTTC. Its amino acids are CASSSGSPQVGAQYF.